This T cell receptor beta chain derives from a study of blood T cell repertoires in COVID-19. The overall study: Donors in the United States, Italy and Spain gave samples during acute or convalescent COVID-19. PBMCs, B-cell-depleted T cells, or T cells provided the cDNA or gDNA that made up the material.

Trimming removed 5 bases from V and 3 bases from J, with 17 bases in between. Germline V gives CDR1 SQVTM, CDR2 ANQGSEA. The CDR3 length is 15 residues. In the original workflow: Amplified reference gene primers provided the basis for estimating nucleated cell counts. Sequencing used immunoSEQ multiplex PCR; TCRdb keeps in-frame clones, though not all of them. D and trimming were read from the DNA, whereas the V and J calls and clone size are those reported in that table. The table lists about 490,000 clones, 70% to 90% of them singletons. This chain uses TRBV29-1 with TRBJ1-5, with D tentatively TRBD1 (6 bases). Sequenced: peripheral blood. The sequence came from a human donor in a cohort sampled during active COVID-19. CDR3 residues: CSVPTRTVNNQPQHF. The CDR3 DNA is TGCAGCGTTCCCACACGGACAGTCAACAATCAGCCCCAGCATTTT.